Shown below are 15 T cell receptor beta chains from a single sample sequenced in a study of CD8+ T cells in alopecia areata. Described treatment: oral pan-JAK inhibitor, 5-10 mg twice daily. After isolation, RNA underwent reverse transcription to generate cDNA as the sequencing template. Here immunoSEQ multiplex PCR was the method, and the copy in TCRdb shows in-frame clones only, minus some. The table includes roughly 200,000 clones, roughly 50% detected once. The sample here was CD8+ T cells sorted from blood, taken at week 24, from a patient treated with tofacitinib. Receptors originate from a human donor with alopecia areata.

This sequence joins TRBV4-3 and TRBJ1-4; TRBD1 agrees at 7 bases. CDR3 length equals 15 residues. V was clipped by 0 bases and J by 7 bases; unmatched bases: 5. Germline V gene lookup returns CDR1 LGHNA and CDR2 YSLEER. CDR3 coding DNA: TGCGCCAGCAGCCAAGATGAGGGGGCGCGTGAAAAACTGTTTTTT. Translated, it gives CASSQDEGAREKLFF.

The table lists this clone with a count of one. The chain carries TRBV10-2 and TRBJ1-5; D unresolved. Germline CDR1 and CDR2: WSHSY and SAAADI. Trimming removed 10 bases from V and 0 bases from J, with 7 bases in between. This CDR3 is 12 amino acids long. The CDR3 reads CAISDSNQPQHF. The DNA of the CDR3 is TGCGCCATATCCGATAGCAATCAGCCCCAGCATTTT.

J is TRBJ2-3 and V is TRBV27; TRBD2 aligns across 9 bases. V was clipped by 7 bases and J by 2 bases; unmatched bases: 4. The CDR3 is 14 amino acids. The germline V gene encodes CDR1 MNHEY and CDR2 SMNVEV (reference sequence). The CDR3 bases are TGTGCCAGCACGGGACTAGCCTCCACAGATACGCAGTATTTT. Protein sequence: CASTGLASTDTQYF.

J is TRBJ2-1 and V is TRBV11-2; D gene uncertain. V was shortened by 2 bases and J by 5 bases, with 13 bases between the two germline ends. CDR1 and CDR2 from the germline V gene are SGHAT and FQNNGV. This CDR3 is 15 amino acids long. This CDR3 is CASSLLTTRNNEQFF. In DNA form, the CDR3 reads TGTGCCAGCAGCTTACTCACGACGAGGAACAATGAGCAGTTCTTC.

V usage is TRBV7-6 and J usage is TRBJ2-2, with 8 bases identical to TRBD2. V lost 5 bases, J lost 8 bases, and 4 bases stayed unmatched. This CDR3 has 13 residues. Looked up from germline, CDR1 is SGHVS and CDR2 is FNYEAQ. The CDR3 DNA is TGTGCCAGCAGCCCGGAGCGGGGGGGGGAGCTGTTTTTT. It translates to CASSPERGGELFF.

In this sample, this clone turned up a few times. This sequence joins TRBV2 and TRBJ2-2, with no clear D. V dropped 3 bases and J dropped 7 bases, with 3 bases sitting between them. Germline V gene lookup returns CDR1 SNHLY and CDR2 FYNNEI. The CDR3 consists of 11 residues. Here the CDR3 DNA reads TGTGCCAGCAGTGAGGGCGGGGAGCTGTTTTTT. Encoded protein: CASSEGGELFF.

The J gene is TRBJ2-3, the V gene TRBV11-2; possibly TRBD2 for D (5 bases). Trimming removed 1 base from V and 6 bases from J, with 14 bases in between. Germline CDR1 reads SGHAT; CDR2 reads FQNNGV. The CDR3 has 15 residues. CDR3 bases: TGTGCCAGCAGCTTAGCGGGAAGGACCCACGATACGCAGTATTTT. Its protein is CASSLAGRTHDTQYF.

The sample holds one count of this clone. The chain combines TRBV11-2 with TRBJ2-1; D not resolved. CDR3 length: 14 residues. Germline loops: CDR1 SGHAT, CDR2 FQNNGV. V lost 1 base to trimming and J lost 7 bases, with 11 bases between them. The CDR3 DNA sequence: TGTGCCAGCAGCTTAGCACAGAAAGGGAATGAGCAGTTCTTC. It is translated as CASSLAQKGNEQFF.

This rearrangement joins TRBV30 to TRBJ1-5; D unclear. Germline V gene lookup returns CDR1 GTSNPN and CDR2 SVGIG (reference sequence). The V gene lost 1 base and the J gene lost 6 bases, with 10 bases spanning the gap. The CDR3 is 13 residues long. CDR3 loop: CAWSERDGQPQHF. CDR3 sequence (DNA): TGTGCCTGGAGTGAACGGGATGGTCAGCCCCAGCATTTT. Supplemented by reference TRBV30 and TRBJ1-5, the full variable domain reads SQTIHQWPATLVQPVGSPLSLECTVEGTSNPNLYWYRQAAGRGLQLLFYSVGIGQISSEVPQNLSASRPQDRQFILSSKKLLLSDSGFYLCAWSERDGQPQHFGDGTRLSIL.

In this sample, this clone turned up a few times. The chain recombines TRBV4-3 with TRBJ1-5; D remains ambiguous. Germline V gene data show CDR1 as LGHNA and CDR2 as YSLEER. Trimming removed 0 bases from V and 7 bases from J, with 16 bases in between. The CDR3 extends over 16 amino acids. CDR3 nucleotides: TGCGCCAGCAGCCAAGATCGTGGGTTCCCTTCCCAGCCCCAGCATTTT. Translation: CASSQDRGFPSQPQHF.

The V gene is TRBV19, the J gene TRBJ2-7, with TRBD2 identical over 12 bases. The germline CDR1 and CDR2 sequences are LNHDA and SQIVND (reference sequence). V shed 6 bases and J 9 bases; nucleotides not matched to a gene: 21. The CDR3 totals 18 residues. The chain's CDR3 is CASSHQLAGGPDTTRQYF. CDR3 sequence (DNA): TGTGCCAGTAGCCATCAACTAGCGGGGGGCCCGGATACGACGCGGCAGTACTTC.

This clone was picked up a small number of times. The chain recombines TRBV14 with TRBJ1-1; D call uncertain. Germline V CDR1 and CDR2: SGHDN, FVKESK. CDR3 size: 16 residues. Trimming stripped 0 bases from V and 4 bases from J, with 15 bases between. The CDR3 DNA follows: TGTGCCAGCAGCCAAGATGGGGAAGGAGTGGGCACTGAAGCTTTCTTT. Its protein is CASSQDGEGVGTEAFF.

This clone was detected only once. The chain couples TRBV4-3 to TRBJ1-2; the D is unclear. The CDR3 length is 14 residues. The V end was cut by 5 bases, the J end by 6 bases, with 16 bases between. Germline CDR1 and CDR2: LGHNA and YSLEER. CDR3 amino acids: CASSSGSRGDGYTF. Here the CDR3 DNA reads TGCGCCAGCAGCTCGGGAAGTCGCGGGGATGGCTACACCTTC.

The V call is TRBV27, the J call TRBJ1-6, with 8 bases that match TRBD1. Germline lookup yields CDR1 MNHEY and CDR2 SMNVEV (reference sequence). The ends lost 5 bases at V and 1 base at J; junction bases unmatched: 10. This CDR3 is 18 amino acids long. The CDR3 DNA reads TGTGCCAGCAGTCCCCAGGGACAGGTGCCATCCTATAATTCACCCCTCCACTTT. It is translated as CASSPQGQVPSYNSPLHF.

The V and J genes are TRBV25-1 and TRBJ1-6; D is unresolved. CDR1 MGHDK and CDR2 SYGVNS come from the germline V gene. This CDR3 is built from 15 residues. Trimming stripped 4 bases from V and 14 bases from J, with 21 bases between. CDR3 nucleotides: TGTGCCAGCAGTGGAAAGGGATACCACGACGTGGCCCTCCACTTT. It yields the protein CASSGKGYHDVALHF.